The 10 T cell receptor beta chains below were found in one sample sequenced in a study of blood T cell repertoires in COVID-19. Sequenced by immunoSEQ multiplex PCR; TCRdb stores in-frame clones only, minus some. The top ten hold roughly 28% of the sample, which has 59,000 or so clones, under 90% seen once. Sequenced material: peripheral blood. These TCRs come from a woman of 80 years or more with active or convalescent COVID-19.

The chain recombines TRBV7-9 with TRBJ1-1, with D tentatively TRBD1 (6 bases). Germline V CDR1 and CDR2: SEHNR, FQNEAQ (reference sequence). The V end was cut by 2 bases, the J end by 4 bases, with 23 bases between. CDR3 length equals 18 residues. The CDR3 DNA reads TGTGCCAGCAGCTTAAGGTTCATGGGGGCTGCCGGTCCCACTGAAGCTTTCTTT. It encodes CASSLRFMGAAGPTEAFF.

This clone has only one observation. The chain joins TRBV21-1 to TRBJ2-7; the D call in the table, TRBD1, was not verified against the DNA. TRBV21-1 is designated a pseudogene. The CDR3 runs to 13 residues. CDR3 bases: TGTGCCAGGGTGCCGGGACAAATCTACGAGCAGTACTTC. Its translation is CARVPGQIYEQYF.

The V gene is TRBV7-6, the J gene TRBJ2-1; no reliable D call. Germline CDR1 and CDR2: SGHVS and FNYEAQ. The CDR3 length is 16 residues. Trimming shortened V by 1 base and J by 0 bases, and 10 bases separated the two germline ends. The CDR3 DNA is TGTGCCAGCAGCTTAGGGTACGCGAGCTCCTACAATGAGCAGTTCTTC. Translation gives CASSLGYASSYNEQFF.

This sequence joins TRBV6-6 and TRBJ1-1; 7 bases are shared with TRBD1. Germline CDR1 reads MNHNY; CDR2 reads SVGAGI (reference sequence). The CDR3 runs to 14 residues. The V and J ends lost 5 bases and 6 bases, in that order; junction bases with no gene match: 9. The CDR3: CASSTTGTAAEAFF. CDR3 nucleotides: TGTGCCAGCAGTACGACAGGGACCGCCGCTGAAGCTTTCTTT.

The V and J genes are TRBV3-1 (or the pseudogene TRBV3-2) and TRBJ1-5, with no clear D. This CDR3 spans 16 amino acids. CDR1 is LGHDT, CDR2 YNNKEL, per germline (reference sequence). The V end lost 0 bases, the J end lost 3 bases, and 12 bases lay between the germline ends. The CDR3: CASSQDLRRINQPQHF. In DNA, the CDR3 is TGTGCCAGCAGCCAAGATCTCCGGCGGATCAATCAGCCCCAGCATTTT.

CDR3 bases: TGTGCCACCAGGGGGACAGGAGGGAACACTGAAGCTTTCTTT. It specifies CATRGTGGNTEAFF. V usage is TRBV24-1 and J usage is TRBJ1-1; TRBD1 matches 8 bases. The V gene end was trimmed by 7 bases and the J gene end by 1 base; junction bases not matched to a gene: 4. Germline V lookup: CDR1 KGHDR, CDR2 SFDVKD. This CDR3 has 14 amino acids.

This chain's CDR3 is CASSYIGGAQYF. Written as DNA, the CDR3 is TGTGCCAGCAGCTATATTGGGGGGGCGCAGTATTTT. This sequence joins TRBV27 and TRBJ2-3; 7 nucleotides align to TRBD2. Germline V gene lookup returns CDR1 MNHEY and CDR2 SMNVEV (reference sequence). V shed 6 bases and J 10 bases; nucleotides not matched to a gene: 7. CDR3 length: 12 amino acids.

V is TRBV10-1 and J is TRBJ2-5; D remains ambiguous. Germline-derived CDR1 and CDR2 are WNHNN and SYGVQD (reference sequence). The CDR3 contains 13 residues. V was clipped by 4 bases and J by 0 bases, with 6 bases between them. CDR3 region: CASSADYQETQYF. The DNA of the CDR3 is TGCGCCAGCAGTGCCGACTACCAAGAGACCCAGTACTTC.

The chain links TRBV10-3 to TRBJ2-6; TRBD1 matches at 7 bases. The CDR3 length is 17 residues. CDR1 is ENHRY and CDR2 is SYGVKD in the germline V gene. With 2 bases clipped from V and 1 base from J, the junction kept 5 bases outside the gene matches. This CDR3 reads CAISEEGARSGANVLTF. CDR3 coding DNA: TGTGCCATCAGTGAGGAGGGGGCGAGATCTGGGGCCAACGTCCTGACTTTC.

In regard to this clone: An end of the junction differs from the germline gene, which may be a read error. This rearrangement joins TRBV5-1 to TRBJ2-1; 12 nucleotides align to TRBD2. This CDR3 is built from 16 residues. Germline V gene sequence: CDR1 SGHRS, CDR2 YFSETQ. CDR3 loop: CARSLLAGGAYNEQFF. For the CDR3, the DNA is TGCGCCCGCAGCTTGCTAGCGGGGGGGGCCTACAATGAGCAGTTCTTC.